These T cell receptor beta chains were read from a single sample in a study of tumor and adjacent non-tumor tissue in lung cancer. MiXCR, run by TCRdb on the multiplex PCR reads, gives a single entry per CDR3 protein. The sample consists of over 110,000 distinct CDR3 sequences, about 71% of them appearing once. Sequences were obtained from lung tumor tissue. The receptors here all came from a man aged 60 to 69 with small cell lung cancer. CDR3s include the opening cysteine and the closing phenylalanine or tryptophan. D genes are given only for firm matches. Rows give clone size only sometimes, using once, few, many, or a class for an expanded clone.

>few|TRBJ1-1|TRBV10-2|.
CASSERQRNTEAFF
TGCGCCAGCAGTGAACGTCAGAGGAATACTGAAGCTTTCTTT
>many|TRBJ1-3|TRBV6-5|.
CASSYSRNSGNTIYF
TGTGCCAGCAGTTACTCCCGGAACTCTGGAAACACCATATATTTT
>.|TRBJ2-1|TRBV12-3/TRBV12-4|TRBD2
CASSLELAGGGNEQFF
TGTGCCAGCAGTTTAGAACTAGCGGGAGGAGGGAATGAGCAGTTCTTC
>.|TRBJ2-1|TRBV4-2|.
CASSLRTGYNGQFF
TGTGCCAGCAGCCTGCGGACTGGTTACAATGGGCAGTTCTTC
>.|TRBJ2-6|TRBV12-3/TRBV12-4|.
CASSPRSGANVLSF
TGTGCCAGCAGTCCCCGATCTGGGGCCAACGTCCTGTCTTTC
>.|TRBJ1-6|TRBV6-6|.
CASRGQGNTPVHF
TGTGCCAGCAGGGGACAAGGCAATACACCCGTCCACTTT
>.|TRBJ2-7|TRBV29-1|TRBD2
CSVAFGTSGVNVQYF
TGCAGCGTTGCCTTCGGGACTAGCGGGGTTAATGTGCAGTACTTC
>many|TRBJ2-5|TRBV29-1|.
CSVSRETQYF
TGCAGCGTTTCTCGAGAGACCCAGTACTTC
>once|TRBJ2-4|TRBV6-1|.
CASGEGPMARNIQYF
TGTGCCAGCGGTGAAGGCCCGATGGCAAGAAACATTCAGTACTTC
>.|TRBJ2-3|TRBV10-3|.
CTISDTDTQYF
TGTACCATCAGTGATACAGATACGCAGTATTTT
>.|TRBJ2-2|TRBV4-2|TRBD2
CVSKLAGDDGEELFF
TGTGTCAGCAAACTAGCGGGAGATGATGGCGAGGAGTTGTTTTTT
>.|TRBJ2-1|TRBV20-1|TRBD2
CNARKLAGPSNEQFF
TGCAATGCTAGAAAACTAGCGGGACCGAGCAATGAGCAGTTCTTC
>.|TRBJ1-5|TRBV6-1|.
CASRTVDHPQHF
TGTGCCAGCAGGACGGTCGATCATCCCCAGCATTTT
>once|TRBJ2-1|TRBV6-6|.
CASSFPEQRAAGNEQFF
TGTGCCAGTAGTTTCCCGGAACAACGCGCCGCGGGCAATGAGCAGTTCTTC
>.|TRBJ2-3|TRBV20-1|TRBD2
CSAPLAGGNTDTQYF
TGCAGTGCTCCCCTCGCGGGGGGGAACACAGATACGCAGTATTTT
>.|TRBJ2-2|TRBV11-3|.
CDSSLEGEPFF
TGTGACAGCAGCTTAGAAGGGGAGCCGTTTTTT
>many|TRBJ1-1|TRBV29-1|.
CSVVGGTNTEAFF
TGCAGCGTCGTAGGGGGGACCAACACTGAAGCTTTCTTT
>.|TRBJ1-5|TRBV20-1|.
CSTKTAWVDQPQHF
TGCAGTACCAAAACGGCATGGGTGGATCAGCCCCAGCATTTT
>many|TRBJ2-2|TRBV6-5|TRBD2
CASTLLAVNTGELFF
TGTGCCAGCACCCTTCTAGCGGTTAACACCGGGGAGCTGTTTTTT
>few|TRBJ1-4|TRBV20-1|.
CSATLGGEGEKLFF
TGCAGTGCTACCCTGGGGGGCGAAGGTGAAAAACTGTTTTTT
>many|TRBJ2-1|TRBV5-4|.
CASSFVSGDNEQFF
TGTGCCAGCAGCTTCGTTAGCGGTGACAATGAGCAGTTCTTC
>.|TRBJ2-1|TRBV28|.
CASRAGRGYNVQFF
TGTGCCAGCAGAGCAGGGCGAGGTTACAATGTGCAGTTCTTC
>few|TRBJ2-1|TRBV6-1|.
CASSEDWVYNEQFF
TGTGCCAGCAGTGAAGATTGGGTATACAATGAGCAGTTCTTC
>.|TRBJ2-1|TRBV10-2|.
CASSDLWRDNEQFF
TGCGCCAGCAGTGATCTATGGAGGGACAATGAGCAGTTCTTC
>many|TRBJ1-5|TRBV29-1|.
CSVEQGPNQPQHF
TGCAGCGTTGAACAGGGTCCCAATCAGCCCCAGCATTTT
>many|TRBJ2-7|TRBV6-5|TRBD2
CASSLTSGSYEQYF
TGTGCCAGCAGCCTAACTAGCGGGAGCTACGAGCAGTACTTC
>.|TRBJ1-4|TRBV10-3|TRBD1
CAIRGGYEKLFF
TGTGCCATCAGAGGGGGCTATGAAAAACTGTTTTTT
>.|TRBJ2-5|TRBV11-3|.
CDSSFSTRETQYF
TGTGACAGCAGCTTCAGCACGAGGGAGACCCAGTATTTC
>once|TRBJ2-1|TRBV6-6|.
CASSYGEDNEQFF
TGTGCCAGCAGTTACGGTGAGGACAATGAGCAGTTCTTC
>few|TRBJ1-5|TRBV12-3/TRBV12-4|.
CASSLRPQSQHF
TGTGCCAGCAGTTTAAGGCCACAGTCCCAGCATTTT
>.|TRBJ2-3|TRBV11-2|.
CASSLRNGIDTQYF
TGTGCCAGCAGCCTGCGCAATGGCATAGATACGCAGTATTTT
>.|TRBJ1-2|TRBV4-1|TRBD1
CASSERSTTGNYGYTF
TGCGCCAGCAGCGAAAGATCTACGACAGGGAACTATGGCTACACCTTC
>.|TRBJ2-7|TRBV11-1|.
CASSPGQFYGQYF
TGTGCCAGCAGCCCCGGACAGTTCTACGGACAGTACTTC
>.|TRBJ2-1|TRBV20-1|.
CSARHTKETEQFF
TGCAGCGCTAGACACACTAAGGAGACTGAGCAGTTCTTC
>once|TRBJ2-3|TRBV11-3|.
CPSSFWSNLAGDTQYF
TGTCCCAGCAGCTTTTGGAGTAACCTAGCAGGGGATACACAGTATTTT
>.|TRBJ1-1|TRBV30|.
CARGSTGALEAFF
TGTGCCCGGGGTAGTACTGGCGCGCTCGAAGCTTTCTTT
>few|TRBJ1-2|TRBV14|.
CASSLHGTYGYTF
TGTGCCAGCAGCCTTCATGGGACTTATGGCTACACCTTC
>many|TRBJ2-1|TRBV6-2/TRBV6-3|TRBD2
CASSYESGGGQFF
TGTGCCAGCAGTTACGAAAGCGGGGGGGGCCAGTTCTTC
>.|TRBJ2-1|TRBV6-2/TRBV6-3|.
CASTRGPVRIWEQFF
TGTGCCAGCACCCGGGGCCCTGTAAGAATTTGGGAGCAGTTCTTC